Following are 18 T cell receptor beta chains from one sample sequenced in a study of blood T cell repertoires in COVID-19. Sequenced by immunoSEQ multiplex PCR; TCRdb stores in-frame clones only, minus some. The sample yields about 230,000 clones, over 70% seen once. Sample: PBMCs or T cells enriched from blood (not recorded which). These receptors all stem from a woman in her twenties or thirties who had been exposed to COVID-19.

The CDR3 nucleotides read TGTGCCAGTAGTGCGGGAAGACAGGGACACACTGAAGCTTTCTTT. Translation: CASSAGRQGHTEAFF. V and J are TRBV19 and TRBJ1-1; TRBD1 aligns across 7 bases. The CDR3 is made up of 15 amino acids. Trimming removed 5 bases from V and 3 bases from J; junction bases left unmatched: 9. Germline V gives CDR1 LNHDA, CDR2 SQIVND (reference sequence).

J is TRBJ2-7 and V is TRBV28, with a tentative D call TRBD2 (6 bases). The CDR3 is made up of 15 amino acids. Trimming shortened V by 6 bases and J by 1 base, and 16 bases separated the two germline ends. From germline, CDR1 is MDHEN and CDR2 SYDVKM. The CDR3 spells CASSPGTWGSYEQYF. The CDR3 bases are TGTGCCAGCAGCCCAGGGACTTGGGGATCCTACGAGCAGTACTTC.

This rearrangement joins TRBV10-3 to TRBJ1-4, with TRBD1 matching 10 bases. Germline lookup yields CDR1 ENHRY and CDR2 SYGVKD. The trim removed 10 bases at V and 6 bases at J, leaving 2 bases unmatched. This CDR3 comprises 12 residues. CDR3 protein: CATGTGDEKLFF. In DNA form, the CDR3 reads TGTGCCACGGGGACAGGGGATGAAAAACTGTTTTTT.

The chain uses TRBV7-3 and TRBJ2-1; TRBD2 matches at 7 bases. J was trimmed by 0 bases and V by 8 bases; bases with no gene match: 4. The CDR3 has 14 amino acids. CDR1 and CDR2 (germline): SGHTA, FQGTGA. This chain's CDR3 is CASGPGGSYNEQFF. CDR3 bases: TGTGCCAGCGGGCCGGGAGGCTCCTACAATGAGCAGTTCTTC.

J is TRBJ1-2 and V is TRBV2, with a weak D call TRBD1 (6 bases). V dropped 5 bases and J dropped 8 bases, with 15 bases sitting between them. The CDR3 extends over 13 amino acids. Germline V lookup: CDR1 SNHLY, CDR2 FYNNEI. In DNA, the CDR3 is TGTGCCAGCAGTCGTTCAGGGGCTCAAGGCTACACCTTC. Its protein is CASSRSGAQGYTF. Combining the CDR3 with reference TRBV2 and TRBJ1-2 gives the whole variable domain EPEVTQTPSHQVTQMGQEVILRCVPISNHLYFYWYRQILGQKVEFLVSFYNNEISEKSEIFDDQFSVERPDGSNFTLKIRSTKLEDSAMYFCASSRSGAQGYTFGSGTRLTVV.

The chain is built from TRBV5-4 and TRBJ1-2; 12 bases align to TRBD1. The CDR3 has 15 amino acids. Trimming cost V 2 bases and J 5 bases; bases outside gene matches: 4. Germline-derived CDR1 and CDR2 are SGHNT and YYREEE (reference sequence). CDR3 coding DNA: TGTGCCAGCAGCTTCGGGACAGGGGGCAGGTATGGCTACACCTTC. This sequence encodes CASSFGTGGRYGYTF.

The V and J genes are TRBV5-1 and TRBJ2-3; 8 nucleotides match TRBD1. This CDR3 has 13 amino acids. Germline V gene data show CDR1 as SGHRS and CDR2 as YFSETQ. J lost 4 bases, V lost 7 bases, and 5 bases had no gene match. The CDR3: CASAGQGSDTQYF. For the CDR3, the DNA is TGCGCCAGCGCAGGACAGGGCTCAGATACGCAGTATTTT.

The J gene is TRBJ2-3, the V gene TRBV6-2 or TRBV6-3; 7 positions match TRBD1. CDR3 length equals 20 residues. The germline CDR1 and CDR2 sequences are MNHEY and SVGEGT. Germline trimming cut 5 bases from V and 2 bases from J; bases unmatched to any gene: 22. CDR3 sequence: CASSTGPLQGTGRFTDTQYF. The CDR3 region has the DNA TGTGCCAGCAGTACGGGGCCCCTACAGGGGACGGGGCGGTTCACAGATACGCAGTATTTT.

The rearrangement uses TRBV14 and TRBJ1-4; D is perhaps TRBD1 (5 bases). Per germline, CDR1 SGHDN and CDR2 FVKESK. Trimming left V 1 base short and J 4 bases short, with 10 bases between. This CDR3 is 15 amino acids long. The CDR3 nucleotides read TGTGCCAGCAGCCAAGGGCCAGGGCTTAATGAAAAACTGTTTTTT. This sequence encodes CASSQGPGLNEKLFF.

This clone was picked up a small number of times. This chain uses TRBV27 with TRBJ2-7; 7 positions match TRBD2. This CDR3 spans 13 amino acids. Germline V gives CDR1 MNHEY, CDR2 SMNVEV (reference sequence). V lost 5 bases to trimming and J lost 3 bases; unmatched junction nucleotides: 4. CDR3 loop: CASSTSEYYEQYF. CDR3 bases: TGTGCCAGCAGTACTAGCGAATACTACGAGCAGTACTTC.

The chain has TRBV19 and TRBJ2-1, with 9 bases identical to TRBD1. Trimming removed 4 bases from V and 5 bases from J; junction bases left unmatched: 6. Germline V lookup: CDR1 LNHDA, CDR2 SQIVND (reference sequence). CDR3 length equals 15 residues. CDR3 DNA sequence: TGTGCCAGTAGTACCCGGGACAGGGCCAACAATGAGCAGTTCTTC. Its translation is CASSTRDRANNEQFF. The entire variable domain, with the rest obtained from reference TRBV19 and TRBJ2-1, is as follows: DGGITQSPKYLFRKEGQNVTLSCEQNLNHDAMYWYRQDPGQGLRLIYYSQIVNDFQKGDIAEGYSVSREKKESFPLTVTSAQKNPTAFYLCASSTRDRANNEQFFGPGTRLTVL.

The chain recombines TRBV2 with TRBJ2-4, with D perhaps matching TRBD2 (6 bases). CDR3 length equals 15 residues. Between the trimmed V and J ends, which lost 3 bases and 0 bases, there was a span of 9 bases. Germline CDR1 and CDR2: SNHLY and FYNNEI. The CDR3 loop reads CASSDTGLAKNIQYF. CDR3 coding DNA: TGTGCCAGCAGTGACACGGGACTAGCCAAAAACATTCAGTACTTC.

The genes are TRBV15 and TRBJ2-4; 7 nucleotides align to TRBD2. With V trimmed by 5 bases and J by 8 bases, 9 bases remained unmatched. The CDR3 length is 14 residues. Per germline, CDR1 LNHNV and CDR2 YYDKDF (reference sequence). The CDR3 DNA is TGTGCCACCAGCGGCGGGCGGGAGAAGCACATTCAGTACTTC. Protein: CATSGGREKHIQYF.

The chain recombines TRBV19 with TRBJ1-2; D unresolved. CDR1 and CDR2 (germline): LNHDA, SQIVND (reference sequence). V lost 3 bases and J 1 base, leaving 9 bases between the germline ends. The CDR3 length is 14 residues. CDR3 DNA sequence: TGTGCCAGTAGTATCGGGGAGAGTAACTATGGCTACACCTTC. Its translation is CASSIGESNYGYTF.

V usage is TRBV7-9 and J usage is TRBJ2-7; D uncertain. The CDR3 consists of 15 residues. Trimming shortened V by 2 bases and J by 7 bases, and 18 bases separated the two germline ends. Germline lookup yields CDR1 SEHNR and CDR2 FQNEAQ (reference sequence). DNA of the CDR3: TGTGCCAGCAGCTTAAGCGAACCTCCGGATTGGGAGCAGTACTTC. It codes for CASSLSEPPDWEQYF.

The J gene is TRBJ1-1, the V gene TRBV2; 12 nucleotides match TRBD1. CDR3 length: 16 amino acids. The junction had 8 bases not matched to a gene; V was cut back by 3 bases and J by 6 bases. CDR1 SNHLY and CDR2 FYNNEI come from the germline V gene. The CDR3 sequence is CASSDGTGGNRAEAFF. The DNA of the CDR3 is TGTGCCAGCAGTGACGGGACAGGGGGCAATAGGGCTGAAGCTTTCTTT.

V is TRBV5-5 and J is TRBJ1-2; D uncertain. The CDR3 runs to 13 residues. Trimming removed 6 bases from V and 6 bases from J, with 15 bases in between. The V gene's germline CDR1 is SGHKS and CDR2 YYEKEE (reference sequence). As DNA, the CDR3 is TGTGCCAGCACCAGGACGGGGAGAGATGGCTACACCTTC. Translated: CASTRTGRDGYTF.

The genes are TRBV29-1 and TRBJ2-6; 14 bases align to TRBD2. CDR1 is SQVTM, CDR2 ANQGSEA, per germline. With V trimmed by 6 bases and J by 2 bases, 15 bases remained unmatched. The CDR3 runs to 20 residues. CDR3 residues: CSVRVWGTSGSVTGANVLTF. In DNA, the CDR3 is TGCAGCGTCCGCGTGTGGGGGACTAGCGGGAGTGTCACTGGGGCCAACGTCCTGACTTTC.